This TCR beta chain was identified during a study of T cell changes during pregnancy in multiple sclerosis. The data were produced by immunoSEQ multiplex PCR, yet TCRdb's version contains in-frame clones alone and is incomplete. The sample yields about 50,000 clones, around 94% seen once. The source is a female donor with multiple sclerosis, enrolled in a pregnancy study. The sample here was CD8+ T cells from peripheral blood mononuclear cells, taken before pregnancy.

CDR3 in amino acids: CASGNSQGDTQYF. CDR3 nucleotide sequence: TGTGCCAGCGGGAATTCCCAGGGGGATACGCAGTATTTT. V is TRBV27 and J is TRBJ2-3, with D tentatively TRBD1 (6 bases). CDR1 and CDR2 from the germline V gene are MNHEY and SMNVEV (reference sequence). There are 13 residues in the CDR3. V dropped 8 bases and J dropped 6 bases, with 15 bases sitting between them.